This T cell receptor (beta chain) was profiled in a study of shared clonotypes between healthy human individuals. The overall study: Two female and a few male donors aged 18 to 49 were enrolled.

Comment on this clone: The antigen is unknown.

The CDR3 contains 15 residues. V lost 0 bases, J lost 5 bases, and 11 bases lay in between. In germline, CDR1 is ENHRY, CDR2 SYGVKD. Several immunoSEQ 96-well plates shared each subset's DNA, each plate a replicate. Original data processing: Filtering differed, since immunoSEQ gave only junction sequences and no quality scores. Profiled with immunoSEQ multiplex PCR; TCRdb holds only in-frame clones, not every one. V and J calls and clone size are those listed in that table; D and trimming were worked out from the DNA. The repertoire includes 180,000 or so clones, 85% to 95% of them detected once, and 0.067% sits in the top ten. Overall study results and limits: Shared clonotypes across all four donors exceeded non-shared ones in generation probability.

Sequenced input: naive CD4+ T cells sorted from blood. Subset here: CD45RA+ positively selected. The source is a woman in her twenties or thirties in good health. V gene TRBV10-3 combines with J gene TRBJ1-5; weak D call: TRBD1 (5 bases). The CDR3 sequence is CAISESGTSHQPQHF. DNA for the CDR3: TGTGCCATCAGTGAGTCAGGGACGAGTCATCAGCCCCAGCATTTT.